These T cell receptor beta chains were read from a single sample in a study of control samples from healthy donors and cancer patients. Assay: immunoSEQ multiplex PCR; the TCRdb copy retains only in-frame clones and omits some. The sample holds 110,000 or so clones, 80% to 90% seen once. The specimen sequenced was blood. Receptors were obtained from a man aged 30 to 45 in good health. Both conserved end residues are part of each CDR3. D genes are given only for firm matches. Size is omitted from some rows. Given values are once, few, many or a class for expanded clones.

V gene,J gene,D gene,clone size,CDR3 DNA,CDR3 protein
TRBV19,TRBJ1-1,.,.,TGTGCCAGTAGTATTACCGTAATGGACACTGAAGCTTTCTTT,CASSITVMDTEAFF
TRBV12-3/TRBV12-4,TRBJ2-2,.,.,TGTGCCAGCAGTTTGAGCGGGCCGGAGCTGTTTTTT,CASSLSGPELFF
TRBV2,TRBJ1-4,.,.,TGTGCCAGTTCGACCCGTTACGAAGGGGCACTGTTTTTT,CASSTRYEGALFF
TRBV19,TRBJ2-2,.,.,TGTGCCAGTAGAACGGGGTCCGGGGAGCTGTTTTTT,CASRTGSGELFF
TRBV4-1,TRBJ2-7,TRBD2,.,TGCGCCAGCAGCCGGACTAGCGGGGTTTACGAGCAGTACTTC,CASSRTSGVYEQYF
TRBV5-1,TRBJ1-1,.,.,TGCGCCAGCAGTTCGTTGGGGGGTGTCATGAACACTGAAGCTTTCTTT,CASSSLGGVMNTEAFF
TRBV9,TRBJ2-5,TRBD1,.,TGTGCCAGCAGCTCTACAGGGGTGGAAGAGACCCAGTACTTC,CASSSTGVEETQYF
TRBV9,TRBJ2-3,.,.,TGTGCCAGCAGCGGTGATACGCAGTATTTT,CASSGDTQYF
TRBV3-1/TRBV3-2,TRBJ1-5,.,.,TGTGCCAGCAGCCCCCCGGGGGGGCCCCAGCATTTT,CASSPPGGPQHF
TRBV19,TRBJ2-1,.,.,TGTGCCAGTAGTATCTTCCGGTCCAGCAATGAGCAGTTCTTC,CASSIFRSSNEQFF
TRBV24-1,TRBJ1-5,.,.,TGTGCCACCAGTGATGGAGGACGGAACAATCAGCCCCAGCATTTT,CATSDGGRNNQPQHF
TRBV2,TRBJ2-6,.,.,TGTGCCAGCATCGGGGACGGTGGGGCCAACGTCCTGACTTTC,CASIGDGGANVLTF
TRBV30,TRBJ2-1,.,.,TGTGCCTGGAGTGCCTATAGCAATGAGCAGTTCTTC,CAWSAYSNEQFF
TRBV7-8,TRBJ1-4,.,.,TGTGCCAGCAGCTTAGCCGACGGTACAGAAAAACTGTTTTTT,CASSLADGTEKLFF
TRBV5-1,TRBJ1-2,.,.,TGCGCCAGCACTCCGGGCTCTAACTATGGCTACACCTTC,CASTPGSNYGYTF
TRBV12-3/TRBV12-4,TRBJ1-5,.,.,TGTGCCAGCAGCTCCGACAGAAGCCAGCCCCAGCATTTT,CASSSDRSQPQHF
TRBV3-1/TRBV3-2,TRBJ1-5,TRBD1,.,TGTGCCAGCAGCCAGACGACAGGGTTCAATCAGCCCCAGCATTTT,CASSQTTGFNQPQHF
TRBV15,TRBJ1-4,.,.,TGTGCCACCAGCAGAACCACACCGGCAGGGGATGATGAAAAACTGTTTTTT,CATSRTTPAGDDEKLFF
TRBV5-1,TRBJ1-4,TRBD1,.,TGCGCCAGCAGCTTGGGACAGGGTCGGGAAAAACTGTTTTTT,CASSLGQGREKLFF
TRBV6-5,TRBJ2-1,TRBD1,.,TGTACTGCGGCAGGGGGCCTTGAGCAGTTCTTC,CTAAGGLEQFF
TRBV11-2,TRBJ1-5,.,.,TGTGCCAGCAGCCTTCCCGGGACTCATCAGCCCCAGCATTTT,CASSLPGTHQPQHF
TRBV11-2,TRBJ2-7,TRBD1,.,TGTGCCAGCAGCTTAGTTCCAGGGGGCAACTACGAGCAGTACTTC,CASSLVPGGNYEQYF
TRBV12-3/TRBV12-4,TRBJ1-1,.,.,TGTGCCAGCAGTCCGGGGGGGGTACCAGCTTTCTTT,CASSPGGVPAFF
TRBV24-1,TRBJ1-4,.,once,TGTGCCACCAGTGATTTTAAGGGGCAGGGGATTGAAAAACTGTTTTTT,CATSDFKGQGIEKLFF
TRBV7-8,TRBJ1-3,.,.,TGTGCCAGCAGCTGGGCCCAGGGACCCCACACCATATATTTT,CASSWAQGPHTIYF
TRBV21-1,TRBJ2-5,.,few,TGTGCCAGCAGCAAAAGGGCGACTAGCGGGGGGGCACAAGAGACCCAGTACTTC,CASSKRATSGGAQETQYF
TRBV5-1,TRBJ1-3,TRBD1,.,TGCGCCAGCAGCAAAGGGACAGCCACTTTCTCTGGAAACACCATATATTTT,CASSKGTATFSGNTIYF
TRBV12-3/TRBV12-4,TRBJ1-2,.,.,TGTGCCAGCAGTTCCCCCTGGGGGTATGGCTACACCTTC,CASSSPWGYGYTF
TRBV3-1/TRBV3-2,TRBJ1-2,.,.,TGTGCCAGCAGGGGTGCGGGTGGGAGTGGCTACACCTTC,CASRGAGGSGYTF
TRBV7-2,TRBJ1-6,.,.,TGTGCCAGCAGCGCTGGGACGGACTTTAATTCACCCCTCCACTTT,CASSAGTDFNSPLHF
TRBV25-1,TRBJ2-3,TRBD2,.,TGTGCCTGCTCCGGGGCGGGGGGGCCTGATACGCAGTATTTT,CACSGAGGPDTQYF
TRBV7-9,TRBJ1-4,.,.,TGTGCCAGCAGCTTATTAGGGGAATGGAAAACTAATGAAAAACTGTTTTTT,CASSLLGEWKTNEKLFF
TRBV20-1,TRBJ1-5,.,.,TGCAGTGCTAGTTTGGGCCCTTATAGCAATCAGCCCCAGCATTTT,CSASLGPYSNQPQHF
TRBV29-1,TRBJ1-3,TRBD1,once,TGCAGCGGAGGGACAGAGGGAAACACCATATATTTT,CSGGTEGNTIYF
TRBV5-1,TRBJ2-5,.,.,TGCGCCAGCAAGAGCGGCCTCCAAGAGACCCAGTACTTC,CASKSGLQETQYF
TRBV2,TRBJ2-7,.,.,TGTGCCAGTGAGGGAGTCGGATCCTACGAGCAGTACTTC,CASEGVGSYEQYF
TRBV3-1/TRBV3-2,TRBJ1-1,.,once,TGTGCCAGCAGCTGGGAGGAGAGGTCTGAAGCTTTCTTT,CASSWEERSEAFF
TRBV11-2,TRBJ1-2,.,.,TGTGCCAGCAGCCAGTACTATGGCTACACCTTC,CASSQYYGYTF
TRBV24-1,TRBJ2-2,.,.,TGTGCCACCAGTGATTTTCCGGGCACGACGAACACCGGGGAGCTGTTTTTT,CATSDFPGTTNTGELFF
TRBV30,TRBJ1-5,.,.,TGTGCCTGGAGTGGAAGGGTCGGGCAGCCCCAGCATTTT,CAWSGRVGQPQHF
TRBV19,TRBJ1-1,.,once,TGTGCCAGTAGTATGGACGGGGCGGTAAACACTGAAGCTTTCTTT,CASSMDGAVNTEAFF
TRBV6-1,TRBJ1-3,TRBD1,.,TGTGCCAGCAGTGCTCGGACAGGACCGTCTGGAAACACCATATATTTT,CASSARTGPSGNTIYF
TRBV14,TRBJ2-2,.,.,TGTGCCAGCAGCCAATTCAGGGTCGGCACCGGGGAGCTGTTTTTT,CASSQFRVGTGELFF
TRBV7-9,TRBJ1-1,.,.,TGTGCCAGCAGCTTCGGGTATGGCACTGAAGCTTTCTTT,CASSFGYGTEAFF
TRBV5-1,TRBJ1-1,.,.,TGCGCCAGCAGCCTTTCGACGGTGAACACTGAAGCTTTCTTT,CASSLSTVNTEAFF
TRBV28,TRBJ1-5,.,.,TGTGCCAGCAGTTACGATCAGCCCCAGCATTTT,CASSYDQPQHF
TRBV9,TRBJ2-5,.,.,TGTGCCAGCAGCGCGGAGAACTTC,CASSAENF